These 7 T cell receptor beta chains came from one sample sequenced in a study. In TCRdb, the 5' RACE reads were re-called with MiXCR into one record per CDR3 protein. The repertoire holds 62,000 or so distinct CDR3 sequences, with around a fifth as singletons. The material sequenced was memory CD4+ T cells sorted from a lymph node. The subset denotes: memory CD4+ T cells, CD4+CD45RO+CD25-. The receptors stem from a female donor with breast cancer.

This chain joins TRBV9 and TRBJ2-5; D remains unclear. The CDR3 consists of 14 residues. V was trimmed by 0 bases and J by 5 bases, leaving 11 bases between them. The germline gives CDR1 SGDLS, CDR2 YYNGEE. Written as DNA, the CDR3 is TGTGCCAGCAGCGTAGGAGTCTATACCGAGACCCAGTACTTC. It specifies CASSVGVYTETQYF. The entire variable domain, with the rest obtained from reference TRBV9 and TRBJ2-5, is as follows: DSGVTQTPKHLITATGQRVTLRCSPRSGDLSVYWYQQSLDQGLQFLIQYYNGEERAKGNILERFSAQQFPDLHSELNLSSLELGDSALYFCASSVGVYTETQYFGPGTRLLVL.

The rearrangement joins TRBV5-1 to TRBJ2-7, with TRBD1 as a possible D gene (6 bases). V was cut by 4 bases and J by 0 bases, with 14 bases left in between. Germline lookup yields CDR1 SGHRS and CDR2 YFSETQ. The CDR3 covers 15 residues. CDR3 region: CASSLRPGVSYEQYF. The CDR3 DNA sequence: TGCGCCAGCAGCCTTAGACCAGGGGTCTCCTACGAGCAGTACTTC.

This clonotype has more than one count but fewer than ten. V gene TRBV7-2 combines with J gene TRBJ2-2; 13 bases fit TRBD2. Germline CDR1 SGHTA, CDR2 FQGNSA. The CDR3 is 18 amino acids. J was trimmed by 6 bases and V by 1 base; bases with no gene match: 8. The CDR3, as DNA: TGTGCCAGCAGCTTAGGACTAGCGGGAGGCCTGGGGTCCGGGGAGCTGTTTTTT. It translates to CASSLGLAGGLGSGELFF.

This clonotype was counted many times. The V and J genes are TRBV7-3 and TRBJ2-3; 7 nucleotides line up with TRBD2. The V and J ends lost 1 base and 4 bases, in that order; junction bases with no gene match: 8. Germline V gives CDR1 SGHTA, CDR2 FQGTGA. The CDR3 consists of 16 residues. DNA of the CDR3: TGTGCCAGCAGCTTAATTGGGGGGAGGGCGCCAGATACGCAGTATTTT. Translation gives CASSLIGGRAPDTQYF.

This clonotype was observed a handful of times. The chain combines TRBV7-2 with TRBJ2-6; D gene ambiguous. Trimming stripped 9 bases from V and 0 bases from J, with 3 bases between. The germline V gene encodes CDR1 SGHTA and CDR2 FQGNSA. The CDR3 is made up of 12 amino acids. The CDR3 loop is CASDSGANVLTF. The CDR3 nucleotides read TGTGCCAGTGACTCTGGGGCCAACGTCCTGACTTTC.

This clonotype was detected many times. The CDR3 bases are TGCGCCAGCAGCCGAGCGGGAGGGGATGAGGAGACCCAGTACTTC. Amino acid sequence: CASSRAGGDEETQYF. The chain combines TRBV5-1 with TRBJ2-5, with 10 bases matching TRBD2. There are 15 residues in the CDR3. Germline CDR1 reads SGHRS; CDR2 reads YFSETQ. V was clipped by 4 bases and J by 5 bases; unmatched bases: 8.

The CDR3 spells CASRPLASGRPTDTQYF. As DNA, the CDR3 is TGTGCCAGCAGGCCACTGGCTAGCGGGAGGCCCACAGATACGCAGTATTTT. V gene TRBV7-3 combines with J gene TRBJ2-3; 11 bases fit TRBD2. CDR3 length equals 17 residues. Per germline, CDR1 SGHTA and CDR2 FQGTGA. Losses at the gene ends were 6 bases for V and 2 bases for J; bases not matched to a gene: 10.